These 18 T cell receptor beta chains came from one sample sequenced in a study of technical replicates of blood from four donors (dated by TCRdb to about 2017). The library was produced with the immunoSEQ multiplex PCR assay. Here the immuneACCESS table is served through TCRdb, limited to in-frame sequences with V and J called. Missing clones are a known gap in these copies; in checked studies unresolved V genes cover under half, and the rest lacks a known reason. This sample comprises around 63,000 clones, 95% to 98% of them detected only once. The leading ten clones occupy approximately 0.17% of the sample. Sequencing was carried out using T cells isolated from PBMCs. The receptor set was obtained from a human donor in good health.

The V and J genes are TRBV5-1 and TRBJ1-2; 8 bases agree with TRBD1. CDR1 is SGHRS and CDR2 is YFSETQ in the germline V gene. V was clipped by 3 bases and J by 6 bases; unmatched bases: 10. CDR3 length: 15 amino acids. Here the CDR3 DNA reads TGCGCCAGCAGCTCTGGGGGCAGGGGGCGCGATGGCTACACCTTC. Translation gives CASSSGGRGRDGYTF.

This clone was recorded only once. The chain joins TRBV5-4 to TRBJ1-2; TRBD1 might be the D (6 bases). The CDR3 length is 15 residues. In germline, CDR1 is SGHNT, CDR2 YYREEE (reference sequence). V dropped 5 bases and J dropped 8 bases, with 22 bases sitting between them. CDR3 bases: TGTGCCAGCAGGCTGGGTGGGGGCGCTGGAGCGGGCTACACCTTC. Protein sequence: CASRLGGGAGAGYTF.

The chain links TRBV30 to TRBJ2-3, with 7 nucleotides matching TRBD1. Unmatched junction bases numbered 10, after V lost 5 bases and J lost 5 bases. This CDR3 has 14 amino acids. Germline CDR1 and CDR2: GTSNPN and SVGIG (reference sequence). CDR3 amino acids: CAWEKGASGDTQYF. CDR3 coding DNA: TGTGCCTGGGAGAAGGGGGCCTCCGGAGATACGCAGTATTTT.

This clone is a singleton in its sample. This chain uses TRBV14 with TRBJ1-1, with D possibly TRBD1 on 5 matching bases. The CDR3 has 14 residues. The ends were cut back, 6 bases at V and 6 bases at J, with 17 bases in the middle. Germline CDR1 reads SGHDN; CDR2 reads FVKESK. The CDR3: CASRDHRQGPEAFF. CDR3 DNA sequence: TGTGCCAGCAGAGACCATCGTCAGGGCCCTGAAGCTTTCTTT.

The chain employs TRBV18 and TRBJ2-4; 8 bases agree with TRBD2. The CDR3 loop spans 19 amino acids. J gave up 5 bases and V 3 bases, and 18 bases lay outside the gene matches. Germline V gene sequence: CDR1 KGHSH, CDR2 LQKENI. The CDR3 protein is CASSPAAGERVSGENIQYF. The DNA for the CDR3 is TGTGCCAGCTCACCGGCAGCGGGAGAGAGGGTGTCTGGGGAAAACATTCAGTACTTC.

The J gene is TRBJ2-7, the V gene TRBV6-1, with 8 bases that match TRBD1. Germline-derived CDR1 and CDR2 are MNHNS and SASEGT. The CDR3 totals 16 residues. The trim removed 3 bases at V and 3 bases at J, leaving 10 bases unmatched. CDR3 coding DNA: TGTGCCAGCAGTGACGACAGGGGTCTAATTGTCTACGAGCAGTACTTC. This sequence encodes CASSDDRGLIVYEQYF.

V and J are TRBV27 and TRBJ2-7, with TRBD1 identical over 7 bases. The germline gives CDR1 MNHEY, CDR2 SMNVEV (reference sequence). V gave up 0 bases and J gave up 2 bases; unmatched junction bases: 4. The CDR3 consists of 15 residues. CDR3 in amino acids: CASSLSSGQPYEQYF. The DNA for the CDR3 is TGTGCCAGCAGTTTATCGTCGGGACAGCCCTACGAGCAGTACTTC.

The rearrangement joins TRBV25-1 to TRBJ2-7, with 8 nucleotides matching TRBD2. Per the germline V gene, CDR1 is MGHDK and CDR2 is SYGVNS. Unmatched junction bases numbered 4, after V lost 0 bases and J lost 3 bases. The CDR3 totals 15 residues. In DNA form, the CDR3 reads TGTGCCAGCAGTGAATATAGCGGGGTTGACTACGAGCAGTACTTC. Translating it yields CASSEYSGVDYEQYF.

This clone was seen once. The chain carries TRBV7-8 and TRBJ1-1, with a tentative D call TRBD1 (5 bases). Germline V lookup: CDR1 SGHVS, CDR2 FQNEAQ. V shed 7 bases and J shed 5 bases, with 17 bases lying between them. CDR3 length: 14 residues. Written as DNA, the CDR3 is TGTGCCAGCACCGGGGGGACCCGCGGGACTGAAGCTTTCTTT. Encoded protein: CASTGGTRGTEAFF.

The rearrangement uses TRBV4-1 and TRBJ1-2; D gene ambiguous. Germline V gene lookup returns CDR1 MGHRA and CDR2 YSYEKL. The CDR3 loop spans 13 amino acids. The V gene lost 0 bases and the J gene lost 10 bases, with 12 bases spanning the gap. CDR3 coding DNA: TGCGCCAGCAGCCAAGAAAAAGGGAGTCACTACACCTTC. This gives the protein CASSQEKGSHYTF.

V is TRBV29-1 and J is TRBJ1-2; D remains unclear. Germline CDR1 SQVTM, CDR2 ANQGSEA. This CDR3 comprises 12 residues. V shed 5 bases and J shed 8 bases, with 15 bases lying between them. The CDR3 DNA follows: TGCAGCGTTACACAATCTCGGGTAGGCTACACCTTC. Translation: CSVTQSRVGYTF.

V gene TRBV29-1 combines with J gene TRBJ1-4; 9 bases align to TRBD1. With V trimmed by 3 bases and J by 8 bases, 10 bases remained unmatched. CDR1 is SQVTM, CDR2 ANQGSEA, per germline. The CDR3 length is 15 residues. CDR3 residues: CSVEVLGTGREKLFF. DNA for the CDR3: TGCAGCGTTGAGGTTCTCGGGACAGGGAGAGAAAAACTGTTTTTT. The variable domain in full, completed from reference TRBV29-1 and TRBJ1-4, reads SAVISQKPSRDICQRGTSLTIQCQVDSQVTMMFWYRQQPGQSLTLIATANQGSEATYESGFVIDKFPISRPNLTFSTLTVSNMSPEDSSIYLCSVEVLGTGREKLFFGSGTQLSVL.

This clone is a singleton in its sample. The chain is built from TRBV29-1 and TRBJ2-5, with a weak D call TRBD2 (6 bases). Germline assignment: CDR1 SQVTM and CDR2 ANQGSEA. This CDR3 region has 14 residues. V gave up 4 bases and J gave up 9 bases, with 21 bases separating them. The CDR3 DNA reads TGCAGCGTTGGATCCGGAACCGGGACTTCAGCCCAGTACTTC. This gives the protein CSVGSGTGTSAQYF.

This clone was seen once. The chain is built from TRBV5-6 and TRBJ1-2; weak D call: TRBD1 (5 bases). This CDR3 is 15 amino acids long. V shed 0 bases and J shed 2 bases, with 11 bases lying between them. CDR1 is SGHDT, CDR2 YYEEEE, per germline. CDR3 region: CASSLGWDSNYGYTF. The CDR3 DNA reads TGTGCCAGCAGCTTGGGTTGGGACTCGAACTATGGCTACACCTTC. The full variable domain, with the rest looked up from reference TRBV5-6 and TRBJ1-2, is DAGVTQSPTHLIKTRGQQVTLRCSPKSGHDTVSWYQQALGQGPQFIFQYYEEEERQRGNFPDRFSGHQFPNYSSELNVNALLLGDSALYLCASSLGWDSNYGYTFGSGTRLTVV.

V gene TRBV7-9 combines with J gene TRBJ2-1; 8 bases match TRBD1. Per the germline V gene, CDR1 is SEHNR and CDR2 is FQNEAQ (reference sequence). The ends lost 4 bases at V and 2 bases at J; junction bases unmatched: 4. CDR3 size: 15 residues. Here the CDR3 DNA reads TGTGCCAGCAGCTCGGACAGGGCTACCTACAATGAGCAGTTCTTC. This encodes CASSSDRATYNEQFF.

This chain connects TRBV30 to TRBJ1-2; TRBD1 matches at 9 bases. The germline V gene encodes CDR1 GTSNPN and CDR2 SVGIG (reference sequence). The J segment lost 5 bases and the V segment lost 8 bases, leaving 12 bases of the junction unmatched. The CDR3 runs 14 residues. The CDR3 DNA reads as TGTGCCCGTACAGGGGGCGCTGGATGGTATGGCTACACCTTC. Its translation: CARTGGAGWYGYTF.

V usage is TRBV5-1 and J usage is TRBJ2-3, with D tentatively TRBD1 (7 bases). The germline V and J ends were trimmed by 2 bases and 1 base, with 11 bases remaining between them. CDR1 is SGHRS and CDR2 is YFSETQ in the germline V gene. CDR3 length equals 15 residues. CDR3 bases: TGCGCCAGCAGCTTTGCGGGGACAGGCACAGATACGCAGTATTTT. It codes for CASSFAGTGTDTQYF.

The J gene is TRBJ2-7, the V gene TRBV28; 8 nucleotides match TRBD1. Germline CDR1 and CDR2: MDHEN and SYDVKM. J was trimmed by 6 bases and V by 6 bases; bases with no gene match: 10. The CDR3 runs to 14 residues. In nucleotides, the CDR3 is TGTGCCAGCAGAACCAGGGGGCGCGGTCCCGAGCAGTACTTC. This translates into CASRTRGRGPEQYF. Full variable domain (missing parts from reference TRBV28 and TRBJ2-7): DVKVTQSSRYLVKRTGEKVFLECVQDMDHENMFWYRQDPGLGLRLIYFSYDVKMKEKGDIPEGYSVSREKKERFSLILESASTNQTSMYLCASRTRGRGPEQYFGPGTRLTVT.